The 21 T cell receptor beta chains below all came from one sample that was sequenced in a study of blood T cell repertoires in COVID-19. This table comes from immunoSEQ multiplex PCR, and its TCRdb copy is limited to in-frame clones, with some not included. The top ten hold 0.62% of the sample, which has around 200,000 clones, around 91% seen once. Specimen: peripheral blood. These TCRs come from a man aged 50 or older with acute or convalescent COVID-19.

This sequence joins TRBV28 and TRBJ1-1; 10 bases agree with TRBD1. Looked up from germline, CDR1 is MDHEN and CDR2 is SYDVKM. V was clipped by 4 bases and J by 0 bases; unmatched bases: 8. The CDR3 totals 17 residues. This CDR3 reads CASSSPGQGPMNTEAFF. The CDR3 bases are TGTGCCAGCAGTTCACCGGGACAGGGGCCGATGAACACTGAAGCTTTCTTT.

CDR3 DNA sequence: TGTGCCATCAATCTAGCGGGATCAGGAGATACGCAGTATTTT. It translates to CAINLAGSGDTQYF. The J gene is TRBJ2-3, the V gene TRBV10-3; 9 bases agree with TRBD2. Trimming cost V 7 bases and J 5 bases; bases outside gene matches: 7. This CDR3 spans 14 amino acids. CDR1 and CDR2 (germline): ENHRY, SYGVKD.

Remarks on this clone: This CDR3 is also generated by other DNA sequences in the sample. The V and J genes are TRBV7-2 and TRBJ1-5; a possible D gene is TRBD1 (6 bases). The germline V gene has CDR1 SGHTA and CDR2 FQGNSA. Trimming took 6 bases from V and 3 from J, leaving 12 bases between them. The CDR3 runs 14 residues. CDR3 nucleotide sequence: TGTGCCAGCAGTCTAGGGGGGGTCAATCAGCCCCAGCATTTT. Its translation: CASSLGGVNQPQHF.

This chain's CDR3 is CSQNRGEKLFF. In DNA form, the CDR3 reads TGCAGTCAAAACAGGGGTGAAAAACTGTTTTTT. The chain carries TRBV20-1 and TRBJ1-4; TRBD1 matches at 7 bases. Trimming at V came to 8 bases and at J to 7 bases, leaving 4 bases not matched to a gene. The CDR3 covers 11 residues. The germline V gene encodes CDR1 DFQATT and CDR2 SNEGSKA (reference sequence).

The chain employs TRBV27 and TRBJ2-1; D unresolved. Trimming cost V 4 bases and J 8 bases, with 9 bases left between them. The CDR3 is made up of 12 amino acids. Germline values: CDR1 MNHEY, CDR2 SMNVEV (reference sequence). This CDR3 is CASSSRLDEQFF. The DNA of the CDR3 is TGTGCCAGCAGTTCCAGACTGGATGAGCAGTTCTTC.

The chain combines TRBV7-9 with TRBJ2-7, with D perhaps matching TRBD2 (6 bases). Trimming removed 1 base at V and 0 bases at J, with 7 bases between. From germline, CDR1 is SEHNR and CDR2 FQNEAQ (reference sequence). The CDR3 extends over 14 amino acids. The CDR3 sequence is CASSLGRGSYEQYF. CDR3 nucleotide sequence: TGTGCCAGCAGCTTAGGGCGGGGCTCCTACGAGCAGTACTTC. Supplemented by reference TRBV7-9 and TRBJ2-7, the full variable domain reads DTGVSQNPRHKITKRGQNVTFRCDPISEHNRLYWYRQTLGQGPEFLTYFQNEAQLEKSRLLSDRFSAERPKGSFSTLEIQRTEQGDSAMYLCASSLGRGSYEQYFGPGTRLTVT.

This clone was seen more than once but under ten times. This rearrangement joins TRBV4-2 to TRBJ2-1; 8 nucleotides match TRBD1. CDR1 is LGHNA, CDR2 YNFKEQ, per germline. The CDR3 runs to 15 residues. Trimming took 1 base from V and 8 from J; bases not matched to a gene: 7. CDR3 protein: CASSQAIGQGYEQFF. Written as DNA, the CDR3 is TGTGCCAGCAGCCAAGCGATTGGACAGGGCTATGAGCAGTTCTTC.

This rearrangement joins TRBV2 to TRBJ1-3; D is unresolved. Trimming shortened V by 2 bases and J by 4 bases, and 15 bases separated the two germline ends. The length of the CDR3 is 16 residues. Germline V lookup: CDR1 SNHLY, CDR2 FYNNEI. The CDR3 is CASSESYPAAGNTIYF. CDR3 DNA: TGTGCCAGCAGTGAATCGTACCCCGCTGCGGGAAACACCATATATTTT.

The chain has TRBV10-3 and TRBJ2-1, with TRBD2 matching over 13 bases. The V and J ends lost 10 bases and 5 bases, in that order; junction bases with no gene match: 14. Germline loops: CDR1 ENHRY, CDR2 SYGVKD. The CDR3 has 17 residues. The CDR3 sequence: CATGDPGLAGAHNEQFF. The CDR3 nucleotides are TGTGCCACCGGAGACCCAGGACTAGCGGGGGCGCACAATGAGCAGTTCTTC.

The chain employs TRBV18 and TRBJ1-1, with a weak D call TRBD1 (5 bases). V was pared by 8 bases and J by 2 bases, with 12 bases between. Per the germline V gene, CDR1 is KGHSH and CDR2 is LQKENI. The CDR3 is 13 residues long. The DNA for the CDR3 is TGTGCCAGCACCGCGACAGAAAACACTGAAGCTTTCTTT. Encoded protein: CASTATENTEAFF.

The rearrangement joins TRBV29-1 to TRBJ2-5; no clear D. V was trimmed by 2 bases and J by 13 bases, leaving 11 bases between them. CDR1 and CDR2 from the germline V gene are SQVTM and ANQGSEA. The CDR3 sequence is 10 residues long. The CDR3 region has the DNA TGCAGCGTTGAATTAGCCTCACGGTACTTC. Translating it yields CSVELASRYF.

The chain carries TRBV10-3 and TRBJ1-4; D is perhaps TRBD1 (6 bases). Trimming took 5 bases from V and 8 from J, leaving 15 bases between them. The CDR3 runs 14 residues. The germline V gene has CDR1 ENHRY and CDR2 SYGVKD. CDR3 loop: CAISSGGAEEKLFF. As DNA, the CDR3 is TGTGCCATCAGTTCGGGGGGCGCGGAGGAAAAACTGTTTTTT.

V and J are TRBV28 and TRBJ2-5, with 7 bases fitting TRBD1. Germline V gives CDR1 MDHEN, CDR2 SYDVKM. The V and J ends lost 3 bases and 4 bases, in that order; junction bases with no gene match: 8. CDR3 length: 15 residues. CDR3 in DNA: TGTGCCAGCAGTTTCCCCATGGCAGGGGGAGAGACCCAGTACTTC. Translated, it gives CASSFPMAGGETQYF.

The rearrangement uses TRBV4-1 and TRBJ2-2; 8 positions match TRBD2. Germline V lookup: CDR1 MGHRA, CDR2 YSYEKL. The CDR3 totals 16 residues. V dropped 5 bases and J dropped 6; count of bases not matched to a gene: 11. The chain's CDR3 is CASSNIPGLVAGELFF. The CDR3 nucleotides read TGCGCCAGCAGCAACATCCCGGGACTAGTTGCCGGGGAGCTGTTTTTT.

The genes are TRBV19 and TRBJ2-5; perhaps TRBD1 as D (7 bases). V gave up 3 bases and J gave up 3 bases, with 20 bases separating them. The CDR3 runs 17 residues. Germline loops: CDR1 LNHDA, CDR2 SQIVND (reference sequence). CDR3 coding DNA: TGTGCCAGTAGTATTCGGGGGACAGCCCGGCGGGAAGAGACCCAGTACTTC. This gives the protein CASSIRGTARREETQYF.

The chain uses TRBV9 and TRBJ2-5; 7 bases agree with TRBD1. The trim removed 3 bases at V and 1 base at J, leaving 3 bases unmatched. The CDR3 length is 14 residues. From germline, CDR1 is SGDLS and CDR2 YYNGEE. Here the CDR3 DNA reads TGTGCCAGCAGCGGTGGGACAGCCCAAGAGACCCAGTACTTC. Translation: CASSGGTAQETQYF.

This clone came up once. The chain joins TRBV10-1 to TRBJ2-7; 9 positions match TRBD2. J gave up 8 bases and V 2 bases, and 7 bases lay outside the gene matches. CDR3 length: 14 amino acids. Germline CDR1 reads WNHNN; CDR2 reads SYGVQD (reference sequence). The CDR3 loop is CASSEPGLATKQYF. DNA for the CDR3: TGCGCCAGCAGTGAGCCCGGACTAGCGACCAAGCAGTACTTC.

The genes are TRBV25-1 and TRBJ2-1, with 8 nucleotides matching TRBD1. The CDR3 contains 16 residues. Per the germline V gene, CDR1 is MGHDK and CDR2 is SYGVNS. V was pared by 4 bases and J by 6 bases, with 11 bases of the junction left unmatched. The CDR3 here is CASSARMTGVGNEQFF. CDR3 nucleotides: TGTGCCAGCAGTGCCCGCATGACAGGGGTTGGCAATGAGCAGTTCTTC.

The chain uses TRBV25-1 and TRBJ1-5; TRBD1 might be the D (5 bases). This CDR3 contains 14 residues. V gave up 5 bases and J gave up 7 bases, with 15 bases separating them. Germline-derived CDR1 and CDR2 are MGHDK and SYGVNS. CDR3 in amino acids: CASSQGEVRQPQHF. CDR3 nucleotide sequence: TGTGCCAGCAGTCAAGGGGAAGTACGACAGCCCCAGCATTTT.

The V and J genes are TRBV19 and TRBJ2-2; 15 nucleotides align to TRBD2. Germline V lookup: CDR1 LNHDA, CDR2 SQIVND (reference sequence). The CDR3 is 15 amino acids. With 9 bases clipped from V and 5 bases from J, the junction kept 4 bases outside the gene matches. This chain's CDR3 is CASRGLAGGTGELFF. In DNA, the CDR3 is TGTGCCAGCCGGGGACTAGCGGGAGGTACCGGGGAGCTGTTTTTT.

This clone was detected only once. This sequence joins TRBV5-1 and TRBJ1-1, with D possibly matching TRBD1 (6 bases). Germline-derived CDR1 and CDR2 are SGHRS and YFSETQ. This CDR3 is 13 amino acids long. Trimming took off 3 bases at V and 11 bases at J, with 17 bases between the two ends. The CDR3 here is CASSSDLTGSAFF. The CDR3, as DNA: TGCGCCAGCAGCTCAGACCTTACAGGGTCGGCTTTCTTT.